These 32 T cell receptor beta chains originate from one sample sequenced in a study of beta chain features in type 1 diabetes (dated 2018 in TCRdb). Library generation was performed with the immunoSEQ multiplex PCR assay. The entire isolated RNA was reverse transcribed using the High Capacity cDNA Reverse Transcription Kit, and thus expressed TCRB transcripts were sequenced. The clones in this table, taken by TCRdb from immuneACCESS, are in-frame only. Not every clone is retained; where verified, under half of the shortfall comes from an unresolved V gene, and the cause of the rest is unknown. For this sample there are about 400,000 clones; roughly 12% appear just once. The ten largest make up 0.017% of the sample. Sequencing was carried out using naive CD4+ T cells from blood. In light of the paper, this sample's cell subset or site label describes: true naive CD4+ T cells. The receptors stem from a man aged 18 to 29 in good health.

With respect to this clone: The sample contains more than one DNA sequence encoding this CDR3. V is TRBV6-5 and J is TRBJ1-2; D uncertain. Trimming shortened V by 4 bases and J by 7 bases, and 7 bases separated the two germline ends. The V gene's germline CDR1 is MNHEY and CDR2 SVGAGI. CDR3 length: 11 residues. The CDR3 reads CASSSRGGYTF. CDR3 coding DNA: TGTGCCAGCAGTTCACGGGGTGGCTACACCTTC.

This clone was picked up a small number of times. The V call is TRBV9, the J call TRBJ2-3, with unresolved D. The germline V and J ends were trimmed by 3 bases and 6 bases, with 11 bases remaining between them. The V gene's germline CDR1 is SGDLS and CDR2 YYNGEE. There are 13 residues in the CDR3. CDR3 sequence (DNA): TGTGCCAGCAGCGGGCAACGGGTGGATACGCAGTATTTT. The encoded protein is CASSGQRVDTQYF. The entire variable domain, with the rest obtained from reference TRBV9 and TRBJ2-3, is as follows: DSGVTQTPKHLITATGQRVTLRCSPRSGDLSVYWYQQSLDQGLQFLIQYYNGEERAKGNILERFSAQQFPDLHSELNLSSLELGDSALYFCASSGQRVDTQYFGPGTRLTVL.

V usage is TRBV19 and J usage is TRBJ2-5; 10 bases fit TRBD1. The end of the DNA is better explained by TRBJ2-7, so the J call may be wrong. The CDR3 covers 15 residues. From germline, CDR1 is LNHDA and CDR2 SQIVND (reference sequence). The chain's CDR3 is CASSPRGTGDYEQYF. CDR3 DNA: TGTGCCAGTAGTCCGCGAGGGACAGGGGACTACGAGCAGTACTTC.

J is TRBJ1-2 and V is TRBV28, with D unresolved. The V end was cut by 3 bases, the J end by 4 bases, with 9 bases between. The germline V gene encodes CDR1 MDHEN and CDR2 SYDVKM. The CDR3 loop spans 13 amino acids. The CDR3 DNA reads TGTGCCAGCAGTTTTAGTGCTGGCTATGGCTACACCTTC. It translates to CASSFSAGYGYTF.

This chain links TRBV28 with TRBJ2-3; 10 nucleotides align to TRBD2. Germline V gene sequence: CDR1 MDHEN, CDR2 SYDVKM. The CDR3 spans 15 residues. The V segment lost 4 bases and the J segment 2 bases; nucleotides outside the gene matches: 3. This CDR3 is CASSSSGRATDTQYF. CDR3 in DNA: TGTGCCAGCAGTTCGAGCGGGAGGGCCACAGATACGCAGTATTTT.

V gene TRBV30 combines with J gene TRBJ1-4, with D hard to call. Per the germline V gene, CDR1 is GTSNPN and CDR2 is SVGIG (reference sequence). The CDR3 extends over 13 amino acids. The V and J ends lost 5 bases and 0 bases respectively, with 7 bases between them. The CDR3 here is CAWESATNEKLFF. The CDR3 DNA sequence: TGTGCCTGGGAGTCTGCAACTAATGAAAAACTGTTTTTT.

Comment on this clone: Within the sample, other DNA sequences also encode this same CDR3. V and J are TRBV5-1 and TRBJ1-2; TRBD1 aligns across 8 bases. Germline V lookup: CDR1 SGHRS, CDR2 YFSETQ. The CDR3 extends over 14 amino acids. V lost 2 bases, J lost 2 bases, and 2 bases stayed unmatched. CDR3 DNA: TGCGCCAGCAGCTTAACAGGGGGGAACTATGGCTACACCTTC. Amino acids: CASSLTGGNYGYTF. Supplemented by reference TRBV5-1 and TRBJ1-2, the full variable domain reads KAGVTQTPRYLIKTRGQQVTLSCSPISGHRSVSWYQQTPGQGLQFLFEYFSETQRNKGNFPGRFSGRQFSNSRSEMNVSTLELGDSALYLCASSLTGGNYGYTFGSGTRLTVV.

The V call is TRBV28, the J call TRBJ2-1, with 10 bases fitting TRBD2. The trim removed 10 bases at V and 3 bases at J, leaving 9 bases unmatched. Germline values: CDR1 MDHEN, CDR2 SYDVKM. This CDR3 has 15 amino acids. CDR3 sequence (DNA): TGTGCCATCGAAACTAGCGGGATCGGCTACAATGAGCAGTTCTTC. Residues: CAIETSGIGYNEQFF.

This chain connects TRBV4-1 to TRBJ1-1, with a possible D match to TRBD1 (5 bases). The CDR3 runs to 16 residues. Between the trimmed V and J ends, which lost 0 bases and 10 bases, there was a span of 21 bases. Germline CDR1 and CDR2: MGHRA and YSYEKL. In DNA, the CDR3 is TGCGCCAGCAGCCAAGATTTTGGGTTCAGAGACAGAAGAGCTTTCTTT. Its protein product is CASSQDFGFRDRRAFF.

V and J are TRBV6-6 and TRBJ2-5; D may be TRBD1 (5 bases). This CDR3 contains 14 residues. Looked up from germline, CDR1 is MNHNY and CDR2 is SVGAGI (reference sequence). The V end was cut by 2 bases, the J end by 0 bases, with 7 bases between. The DNA of the CDR3 is TGTGCCAGCAGTTACACAGGAGACCAAGAGACCCAGTACTTC. Amino acid sequence: CASSYTGDQETQYF.

This chain joins TRBV4-3 and TRBJ1-5; 7 bases fit TRBD1. This CDR3 is built from 17 residues. V lost 4 bases, J lost 2 bases, and 11 bases stayed unmatched. Germline V gives CDR1 LGHNA, CDR2 YSLEER. Written as DNA, the CDR3 is TGCGCCAGCAGCCGCATCAGGGGGTTGGCAGGCAATCAGCCCCAGCATTTT. The encoded protein is CASSRIRGLAGNQPQHF.

As to this clone: The sample contains more than one DNA sequence encoding this CDR3. The genes are TRBV7-2 and TRBJ2-5; D is perhaps TRBD1 (6 bases). Germline loops: CDR1 SGHTA, CDR2 FQGNSA. CDR3 length: 15 amino acids. V was clipped by 1 base and J by 2 bases, with 11 bases between them. The CDR3 region has the DNA TGTGCCAGCAGCTTAGTGCGAGGGGGACAAGAGACCCAGTACTTC. Amino acids: CASSLVRGGQETQYF.

This chain joins TRBV11-2 and TRBJ2-7; 7 bases align to TRBD2. The germline gives CDR1 SGHAT, CDR2 FQNNGV. The CDR3 sequence is 13 residues long. V lost 0 bases and J lost 9; bases outside the gene matches: 5. The CDR3 sequence is CASSLERGGGQYF. CDR3 in DNA: TGTGCCAGCAGCTTAGAACGCGGGGGTGGGCAGTACTTC.

This clone has a handful of counts. The rearrangement links TRBV5-5 to TRBJ2-7; maybe TRBD2 (6 bases). The CDR3 totals 15 residues. Germline V gives CDR1 SGHKS, CDR2 YYEKEE (reference sequence). V lost 4 bases and J lost 3, with 17 bases in between. CDR3 DNA: TGTGCCAGCAGCCTAAGCGCGCGGGGAAACTACGAGCAGTACTTC. It encodes CASSLSARGNYEQYF. Drawing the rest from reference TRBV5-5 and TRBJ2-7, the complete variable domain is DAGVTQSPTHLIKTRGQQVTLRCSPISGHKSVSWYQQVLGQGPQFIFQYYEKEERGRGNFPDRFSARQFPNYSSELNVNALLLGDSALYLCASSLSARGNYEQYFGPGTRLTVT.

This sequence joins TRBV11-1 and TRBJ2-3, with D possibly being TRBD1 (6 bases). V was pared by 1 base and J by 2 bases, with 10 bases between. Germline CDR1 is SGHAT and CDR2 is FQDESV (reference sequence). This CDR3 spans 15 amino acids. DNA for the CDR3: TGTGCCAGCAGCTTAGTCGGACAGAACACAGATACGCAGTATTTT. Its translation: CASSLVGQNTDTQYF. Combining the CDR3 with reference TRBV11-1 and TRBJ2-3 gives the whole variable domain EAEVAQSPRYKITEKSQAVAFWCDPISGHATLYWYRQILGQGPELLVQFQDESVVDDSQLPKDRFSAERLKGVDSTLKIQPAELGDSAMYLCASSLVGQNTDTQYFGPGTRLTVL.

The chain has TRBV7-9 and TRBJ2-5; a possible D gene is TRBD2 (6 bases). Germline loops: CDR1 SEHNR, CDR2 FQNEAQ (reference sequence). Trimming removed 6 bases at V and 5 bases at J, with 13 bases between. The CDR3 sequence is 13 residues long. This CDR3 is CASRRTGRETQYF. In DNA form, the CDR3 reads TGTGCCAGCAGGCGGACGGGGAGGGAGACCCAGTACTTC.

This clone was picked up a small number of times. V gene TRBV19 combines with J gene TRBJ2-1; 12 nucleotides align to TRBD2. The CDR3 runs to 15 residues. CDR1 and CDR2 (germline): LNHDA, SQIVND (reference sequence). V shed 6 bases, J shed 6 bases, and the junction held 6 bases outside the gene matches. CDR3 sequence reads: CASRPGLAGSNEQFF. In DNA form, the CDR3 reads TGTGCCAGTAGGCCGGGACTAGCGGGCAGCAATGAGCAGTTCTTC.

The chain links TRBV6-5 to TRBJ2-7, with 13 bases aligning to TRBD2. The CDR3 spans 13 residues. Looked up from germline, CDR1 is MNHEY and CDR2 is SVGAGI. V trimming: 6 bases; J trimming: 6 bases; junction bases outside the gene matches: 2. The CDR3 DNA follows: TGTGCCAGCAGGAGGACTAGCGGGAGCGAGCAGTACTTC. Its protein product is CASRRTSGSEQYF.

This clone was counted between two and nine times. This chain's CDR3 is CASSYRGSVGETQYF. The CDR3 DNA reads TGTGCCAGCAGTTATAGGGGGTCGGTAGGAGAGACCCAGTACTTC. The V gene is TRBV6-5, the J gene TRBJ2-5; tentative D call: TRBD1 (6 bases). The CDR3 is 15 residues long. Germline CDR1 MNHEY, CDR2 SVGAGI. V lost 3 bases and J 4 bases, leaving 15 bases between the germline ends.

The chain recombines TRBV28 with TRBJ1-2; the D is unclear. Trimming cost V 3 bases and J 5 bases, with 16 bases left between them. The CDR3 loop spans 15 amino acids. CDR1 and CDR2 from the germline V gene are MDHEN and SYDVKM. The CDR3 nucleotides read TGTGCCAGCAGTTTTGGTAGAAGCCGCCTATATGGCTACACCTTC. It specifies CASSFGRSRLYGYTF.

The chain joins TRBV11-2 to TRBJ2-5; D gene unclear. CDR3 length equals 11 residues. V shed 5 bases and J shed 7 bases, with 8 bases lying between them. The germline V gene has CDR1 SGHAT and CDR2 FQNNGV. CDR3 coding DNA: TGTGCCAGCAGCCCAACGCGGACCCAGTACTTC. Encoded protein: CASSPTRTQYF.

The rearrangement uses TRBV27 and TRBJ2-4, with TRBD1 as a possible D gene (6 bases). This CDR3 has 20 amino acids. Germline V gene data show CDR1 as MNHEY and CDR2 as SMNVEV (reference sequence). V shed 3 bases and J shed 0 bases, with 24 bases lying between them. This CDR3 reads CASSLYRAFPSFVAKNIQYF. CDR3 coding DNA: TGTGCCAGCAGTTTGTACAGGGCCTTCCCCTCATTTGTAGCCAAAAACATTCAGTACTTC.

This rearrangement joins TRBV27 to TRBJ2-3; possible D gene TRBD2, 5 bases. V was pared by 5 bases and J by 6 bases, with 12 bases between. Germline-derived CDR1 and CDR2 are MNHEY and SMNVEV (reference sequence). CDR3 size: 13 residues. The CDR3 bases are TGTGCCAGCAGTGGGAGAGGGAGCGATACGCAGTATTTT. Its translation is CASSGRGSDTQYF.

This clone was recorded a few times. V usage is TRBV11-1 and J usage is TRBJ2-1, with D perhaps matching TRBD2 (7 bases). The CDR3 length is 19 residues. The germline V gene has CDR1 SGHAT and CDR2 FQDESV (reference sequence). With 6 bases removed from V and 3 bases from J, the gap between germline ends came to 27 bases. The CDR3 DNA reads as TGTGCCAGCAGAACCGAGGAGGGGAGGGGGGGCCTCCACTACAATGAGCAGTTCTTC. It yields the protein CASRTEEGRGGLHYNEQFF.

A few counts support this clone. The chain is built from TRBV5-1 and TRBJ2-7; no definite D call. This CDR3 contains 15 residues. Trimming shortened V by 4 bases and J by 0 bases, and 14 bases separated the two germline ends. The germline V gene encodes CDR1 SGHRS and CDR2 YFSETQ. In nucleotides, the CDR3 is TGCGCCAGCAGCCCCCCTGGCGGCCGCTCCTACGAGCAGTACTTC. Protein sequence: CASSPPGGRSYEQYF.

This clone showed up just a few times. The V call is TRBV2, the J call TRBJ1-1; maybe TRBD1 (6 bases). Per germline, CDR1 SNHLY and CDR2 FYNNEI. V shed 5 bases and J shed 7 bases, with 14 bases lying between them. This CDR3 has 13 residues. The CDR3 region has the DNA TGTGCCAGCAGTATAAATCAGGGGAGTGAAGCTTTCTTT. Amino acids: CASSINQGSEAFF.

This clone was found a few times. This chain's CDR3 is CASSSLGQASYEQYF. The CDR3, as DNA: TGTGCCAGCAGCAGCCTAGGACAGGCGTCCTACGAGCAGTACTTC. The gene calls are TRBV5-4 and TRBJ2-7, with 7 nucleotides matching TRBD1. Germline CDR1 SGHNT, CDR2 YYREEE (reference sequence). The CDR3 is made up of 15 amino acids. The ends lost 4 bases at V and 1 base at J; junction bases unmatched: 8. The whole variable domain, filled in from reference TRBV5-4 and TRBJ2-7, reads ETGVTQSPTHLIKTRGQQVTLRCSSQSGHNTVSWYQQALGQGPQFIFQYYREEENGRGNFPPRFSGLQFPNYSSELNVNALELDDSALYLCASSSLGQASYEQYFGPGTRLTVT.

The genes are TRBV6-5 and TRBJ2-7; the match to TRBD1 covers 9 bases. The CDR3 loop spans 14 amino acids. From germline, CDR1 is MNHEY and CDR2 SVGAGI. V shed 6 bases, J shed 2 bases, and the junction held 5 bases outside the gene matches. This chain's CDR3 is CASSTGTGTYEQYF. The CDR3 nucleotides read TGTGCCAGCAGCACCGGGACAGGGACCTACGAGCAGTACTTC.

This clone occurred a few times. The V call is TRBV11-2, the J call TRBJ2-7, with 11 nucleotides matching TRBD2. The CDR3 runs 15 residues. The V and J ends lost 1 base and 6 bases, in that order; junction bases with no gene match: 5. Germline V gene sequence: CDR1 SGHAT, CDR2 FQNNGV. The CDR3 loop reads CASSLGLAGNGEQYF. CDR3 DNA sequence: TGTGCCAGCAGCTTAGGACTAGCGGGAAATGGCGAGCAGTACTTC.

The V and J genes are TRBV25-1 and TRBJ1-2, with TRBD1 matching over 8 bases. The germline V gene has CDR1 MGHDK and CDR2 SYGVNS. The CDR3 length is 14 residues. Losses at the gene ends were 5 bases for V and 3 bases for J; bases not matched to a gene: 5. The CDR3 nucleotides are TGTGCCAGCAGTAACCAGGGGGCCTACTATGGCTACACCTTC. Its translation: CASSNQGAYYGYTF.

This chain joins TRBV5-1 and TRBJ2-2; 8 bases map to TRBD2. The CDR3 consists of 14 residues. Germline V gene sequence: CDR1 SGHRS, CDR2 YFSETQ. V lost 4 bases and J lost 5; bases outside the gene matches: 4. The CDR3 reads CASSRGGRTGELFF. Here the CDR3 DNA reads TGCGCCAGCAGCCGGGGGGGACGGACCGGGGAGCTGTTTTTT.

The genes are TRBV4-2 and TRBJ2-5, with 10 bases identical to TRBD1. The V and J ends lost 6 bases and 4 bases, in that order; junction bases with no gene match: 8. CDR1 LGHNA and CDR2 YNFKEQ come from the germline V gene. CDR3 length: 15 amino acids. CDR3 in amino acids: CASSPTGGSSETQYF. The DNA of the CDR3 is TGTGCCAGCAGTCCGACAGGGGGCTCGTCAGAGACCCAGTACTTC.